This T cell receptor beta chain emerged from a study of shared clonotypes between healthy human individuals. Findings and limits, study-wide: Clonotypes shared by all four sorted-subset donors had higher generation probabilities than non-shared clonotypes. For sorted subsets, rarefaction showed incomplete sequencing despite large depth.

Trimming at V came to 4 bases and at J to 2 bases, leaving 6 bases not matched to a gene. The CDR3 spans 15 residues. Germline CDR1 reads LNHDA; CDR2 reads SQIVND (reference sequence). Produced via immunoSEQ multiplex PCR; TCRdb's table is partial and in-frame only. In the table there are around 340,000 clones, roughly 80% of which are singletons. Into CD45RA+ naive and CD45RA-negative memory subsets, the CD4+ cells were split. With respect to this clone: Its antigen is undetermined.

The origin of this receptor is a man aged 30 to 39 in good health. The chain carries TRBV19 and TRBJ2-3; 7 positions agree with TRBD2. Sequencing was carried out using memory CD4+ T cells sorted from blood. Noted subset: CD45RA-negative fraction. CDR3 protein: CASSRGDYPTDTQYF. In DNA, the CDR3 is TGTGCCAGTAGTAGAGGGGACTACCCCACAGATACGCAGTATTTT.